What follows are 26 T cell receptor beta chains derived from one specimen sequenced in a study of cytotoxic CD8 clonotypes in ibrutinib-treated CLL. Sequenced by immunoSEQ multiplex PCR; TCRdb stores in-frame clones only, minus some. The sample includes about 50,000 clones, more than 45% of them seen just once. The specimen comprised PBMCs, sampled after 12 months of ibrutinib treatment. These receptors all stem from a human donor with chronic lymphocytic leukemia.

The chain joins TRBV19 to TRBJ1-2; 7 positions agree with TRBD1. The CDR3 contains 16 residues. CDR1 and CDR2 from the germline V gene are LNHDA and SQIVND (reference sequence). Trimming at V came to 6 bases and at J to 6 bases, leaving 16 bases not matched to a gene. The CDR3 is CASSKRGPTGRNGYTF. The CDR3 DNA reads TGTGCCAGTAGCAAGAGGGGTCCGACAGGGAGAAATGGCTACACCTTC. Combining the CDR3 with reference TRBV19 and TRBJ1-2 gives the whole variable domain DGGITQSPKYLFRKEGQNVTLSCEQNLNHDAMYWYRQDPGQGLRLIYYSQIVNDFQKGDIAEGYSVSREKKESFPLTVTSAQKNPTAFYLCASSKRGPTGRNGYTFGSGTRLTVV.

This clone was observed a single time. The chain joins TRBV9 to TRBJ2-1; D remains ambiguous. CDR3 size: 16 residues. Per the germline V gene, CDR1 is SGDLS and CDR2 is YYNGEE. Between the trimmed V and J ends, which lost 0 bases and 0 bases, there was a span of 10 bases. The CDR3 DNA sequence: TGTGCCAGCAGCGTAGCTAGGTCGAGCTCCTACAATGAGCAGTTCTTC. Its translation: CASSVARSSSYNEQFF.

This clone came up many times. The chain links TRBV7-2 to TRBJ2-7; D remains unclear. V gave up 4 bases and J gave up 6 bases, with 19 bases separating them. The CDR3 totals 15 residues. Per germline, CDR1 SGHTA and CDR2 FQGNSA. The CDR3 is CASSSLRGLPIEQYF. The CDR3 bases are TGTGCCAGCAGCTCCCTTAGAGGTCTACCTATCGAGCAGTACTTC.

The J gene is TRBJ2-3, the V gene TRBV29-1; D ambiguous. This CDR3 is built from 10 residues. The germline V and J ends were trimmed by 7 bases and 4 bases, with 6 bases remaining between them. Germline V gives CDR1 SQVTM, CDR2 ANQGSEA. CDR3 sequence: CSAGSDTQYF. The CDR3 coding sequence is TGCAGCGCCGGTTCAGATACGCAGTATTTT.

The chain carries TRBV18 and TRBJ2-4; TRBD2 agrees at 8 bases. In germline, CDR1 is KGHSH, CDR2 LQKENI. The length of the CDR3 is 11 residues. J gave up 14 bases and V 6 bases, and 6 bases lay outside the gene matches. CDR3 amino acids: CASSPGTREYF. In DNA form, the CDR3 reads TGTGCCAGCTCCCCCGGGACTAGGGAGTACTTC.

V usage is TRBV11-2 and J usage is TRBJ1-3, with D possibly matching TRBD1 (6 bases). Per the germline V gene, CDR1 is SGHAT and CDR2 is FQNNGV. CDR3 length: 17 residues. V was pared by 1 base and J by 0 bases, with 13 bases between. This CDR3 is CASSLAGRGDSGNTIYF. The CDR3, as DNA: TGTGCCAGCAGCTTAGCGGGCAGGGGCGACTCTGGAAACACCATATATTTT.

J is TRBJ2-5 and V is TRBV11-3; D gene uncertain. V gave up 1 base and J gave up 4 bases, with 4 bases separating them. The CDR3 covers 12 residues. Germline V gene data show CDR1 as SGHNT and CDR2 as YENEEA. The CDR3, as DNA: TGTGCCAGCAGCTTAGGGAGAGAGACCCAGTACTTC. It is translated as CASSLGRETQYF.

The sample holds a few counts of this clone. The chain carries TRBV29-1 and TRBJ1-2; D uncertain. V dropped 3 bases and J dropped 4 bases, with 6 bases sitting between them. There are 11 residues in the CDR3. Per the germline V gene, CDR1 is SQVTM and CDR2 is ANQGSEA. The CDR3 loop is CSVEGFYGYTF. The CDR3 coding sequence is TGCAGCGTTGAGGGATTCTATGGCTACACCTTC.

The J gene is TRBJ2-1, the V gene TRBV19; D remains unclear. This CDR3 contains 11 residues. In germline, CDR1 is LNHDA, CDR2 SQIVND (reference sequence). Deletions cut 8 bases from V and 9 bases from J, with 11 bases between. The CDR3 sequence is CASRTGLEQFF. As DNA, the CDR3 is TGTGCCAGTCGAACTGGTCTTGAGCAGTTCTTC.

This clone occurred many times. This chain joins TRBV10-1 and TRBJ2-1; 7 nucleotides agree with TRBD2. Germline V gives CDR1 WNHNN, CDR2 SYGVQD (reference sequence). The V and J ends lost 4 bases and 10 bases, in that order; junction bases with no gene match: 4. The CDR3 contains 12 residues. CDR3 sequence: CASSAAGAEQFF. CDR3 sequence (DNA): TGCGCCAGCAGTGCCGCGGGAGCCGAGCAGTTCTTC.

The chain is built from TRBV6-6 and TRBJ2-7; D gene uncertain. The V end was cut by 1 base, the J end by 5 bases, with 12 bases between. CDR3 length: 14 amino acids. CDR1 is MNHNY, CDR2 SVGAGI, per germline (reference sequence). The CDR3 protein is CASSYFALGNEQYF. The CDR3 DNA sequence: TGTGCCAGCAGTTACTTCGCCCTGGGCAACGAGCAGTACTTC.

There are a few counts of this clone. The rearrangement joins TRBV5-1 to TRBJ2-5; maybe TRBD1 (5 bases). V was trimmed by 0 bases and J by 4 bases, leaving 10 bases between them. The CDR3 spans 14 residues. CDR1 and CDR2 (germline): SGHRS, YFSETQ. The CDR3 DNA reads TGCGCCAGCAGCTTGGGGGGCGGTGTAGAGACCCAGTACTTC. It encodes CASSLGGGVETQYF.

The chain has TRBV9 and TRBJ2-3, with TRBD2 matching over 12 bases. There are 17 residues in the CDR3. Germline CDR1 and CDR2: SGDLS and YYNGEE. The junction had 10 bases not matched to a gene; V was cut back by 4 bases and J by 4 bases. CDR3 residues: CASSPSTSGSLADTQYF. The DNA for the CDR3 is TGTGCCAGCAGCCCCTCGACTAGCGGGAGTCTCGCAGATACGCAGTATTTT.

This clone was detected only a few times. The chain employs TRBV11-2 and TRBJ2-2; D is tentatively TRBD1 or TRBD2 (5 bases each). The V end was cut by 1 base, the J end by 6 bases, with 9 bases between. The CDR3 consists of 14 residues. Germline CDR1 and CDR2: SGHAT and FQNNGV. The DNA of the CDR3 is TGTGCCAGCAGCTTAGTTCGGGACCCCGGGGAGCTGTTTTTT. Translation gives CASSLVRDPGELFF.

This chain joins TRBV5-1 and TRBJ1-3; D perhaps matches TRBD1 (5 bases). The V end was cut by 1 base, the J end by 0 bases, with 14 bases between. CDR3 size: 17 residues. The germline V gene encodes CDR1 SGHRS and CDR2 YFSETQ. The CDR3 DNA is TGCGCCAGCAGCTTGCAGGCAGGGCCACACTCTGGAAACACCATATATTTT. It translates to CASSLQAGPHSGNTIYF.

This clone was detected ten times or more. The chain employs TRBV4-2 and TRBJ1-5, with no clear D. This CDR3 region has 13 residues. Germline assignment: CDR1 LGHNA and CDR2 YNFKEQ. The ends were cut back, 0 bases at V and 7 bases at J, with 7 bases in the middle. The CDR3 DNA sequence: TGTGCCAGCAGCCAAGACACCGGGCAGCCCCAGCATTTT. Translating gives CASSQDTGQPQHF.

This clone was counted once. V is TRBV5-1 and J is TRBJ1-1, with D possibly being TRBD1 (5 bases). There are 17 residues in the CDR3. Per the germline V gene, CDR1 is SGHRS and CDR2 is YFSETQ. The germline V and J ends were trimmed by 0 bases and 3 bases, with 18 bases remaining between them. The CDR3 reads CASSLGGYIGWDTEAFF. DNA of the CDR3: TGCGCCAGCAGCTTGGGGGGCTATATTGGTTGGGACACTGAAGCTTTCTTT.

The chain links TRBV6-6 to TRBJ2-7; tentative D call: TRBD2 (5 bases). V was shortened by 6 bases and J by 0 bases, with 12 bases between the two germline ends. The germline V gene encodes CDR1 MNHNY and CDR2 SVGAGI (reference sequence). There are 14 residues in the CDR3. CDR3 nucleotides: TGTGCCAGCAGACGAGGCCGGGGCTCCTACGAGCAGTACTTC. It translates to CASRRGRGSYEQYF.

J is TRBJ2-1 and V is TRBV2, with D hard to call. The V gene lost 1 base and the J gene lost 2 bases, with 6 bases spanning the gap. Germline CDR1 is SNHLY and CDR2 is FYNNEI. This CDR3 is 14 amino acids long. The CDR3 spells CASSEGVPYNEQFF. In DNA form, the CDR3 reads TGTGCCAGCAGTGAAGGAGTCCCCTACAATGAGCAGTTCTTC.

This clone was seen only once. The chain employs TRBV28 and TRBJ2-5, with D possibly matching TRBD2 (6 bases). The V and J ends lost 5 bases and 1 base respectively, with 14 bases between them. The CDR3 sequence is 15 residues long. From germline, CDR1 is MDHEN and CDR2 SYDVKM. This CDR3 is CASSPRGSGQETQYF. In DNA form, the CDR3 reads TGTGCCAGCAGTCCCCGAGGTAGCGGCCAAGAGACCCAGTACTTC.

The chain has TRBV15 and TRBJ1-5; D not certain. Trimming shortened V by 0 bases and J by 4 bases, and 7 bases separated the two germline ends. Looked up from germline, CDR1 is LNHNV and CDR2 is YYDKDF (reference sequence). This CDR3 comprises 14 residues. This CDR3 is CATSRDPRNQPQHF. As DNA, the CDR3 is TGTGCCACCAGCAGAGATCCAAGGAATCAGCCCCAGCATTTT. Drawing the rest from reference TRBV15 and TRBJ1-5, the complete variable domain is DAMVIQNPRYQVTQFGKPVTLSCSQTLNHNVMYWYQQKSSQAPKLLFHYYDKDFNNEADTPDNFQSRRPNTSFCFLDIRSPGLGDTAMYLCATSRDPRNQPQHFGDGTRLSIL.

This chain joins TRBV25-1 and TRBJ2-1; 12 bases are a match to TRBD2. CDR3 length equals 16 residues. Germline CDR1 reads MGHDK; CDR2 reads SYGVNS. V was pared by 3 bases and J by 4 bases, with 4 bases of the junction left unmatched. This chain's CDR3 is CASSDLTSGSYNEQFF. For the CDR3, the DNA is TGTGCCAGCAGTGACCTGACTAGCGGGAGTTACAATGAGCAGTTCTTC.

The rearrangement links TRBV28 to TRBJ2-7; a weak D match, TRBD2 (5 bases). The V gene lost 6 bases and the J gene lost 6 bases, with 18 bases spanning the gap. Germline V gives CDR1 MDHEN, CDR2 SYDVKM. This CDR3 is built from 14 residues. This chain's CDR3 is CASSQADPRGEQYF. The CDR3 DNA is TGTGCCAGCAGCCAAGCCGACCCCCGGGGCGAGCAGTACTTC.

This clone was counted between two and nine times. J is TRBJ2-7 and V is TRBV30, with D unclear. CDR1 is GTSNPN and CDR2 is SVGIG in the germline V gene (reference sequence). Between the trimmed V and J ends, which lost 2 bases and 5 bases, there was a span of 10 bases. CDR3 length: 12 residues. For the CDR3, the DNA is TGTGCCTGGAGTTATAACCCCCACGAGCAGTACTTC. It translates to CAWSYNPHEQYF.

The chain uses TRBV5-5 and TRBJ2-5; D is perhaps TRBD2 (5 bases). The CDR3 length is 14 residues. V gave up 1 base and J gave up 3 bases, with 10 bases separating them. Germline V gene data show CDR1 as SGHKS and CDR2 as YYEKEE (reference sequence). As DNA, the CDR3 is TGTGCCAGCAGCTTGTATGTCGGGGAAGAGACCCAGTACTTC. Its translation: CASSLYVGEETQYF.

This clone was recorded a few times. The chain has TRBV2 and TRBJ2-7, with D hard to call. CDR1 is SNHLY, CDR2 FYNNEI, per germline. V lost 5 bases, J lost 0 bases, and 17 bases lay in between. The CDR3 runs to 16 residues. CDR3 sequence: CASSPDLPSSSYEQYF. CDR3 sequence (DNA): TGTGCCAGCAGTCCAGATCTACCCTCCAGCTCCTACGAGCAGTACTTC.